These 32 T cell receptor beta chains originate from one sample sequenced in a study of early T cells in non-severe SARS-CoV-2 infection. Using its own MiXCR run on the 5' RACE reads, TCRdb lists one record per CDR3 protein. The sample lists 98,000 or so distinct CDR3 sequences, 9.5% to 12% seen once, with around 5.1% in the top ten. The sample was whole blood. The receptors originated from an adult who was a healthcare worker with PCR-confirmed SARS-CoV-2 infection or an uninfected control (not recorded which).

Notes on this clonotype: Being one base from a much bigger clone, this may be a read error. This chain uses TRBV3-1 with TRBJ2-3; tentative D call: TRBD2 (7 bases). V was cut by 4 bases and J by 2 bases, with 16 bases left in between. Per the germline V gene, CDR1 is LGHDT and CDR2 is YNNKEL (reference sequence). The CDR3 runs to 16 residues. CDR3 amino acids: CASSPGGGGATDTQYF. The CDR3 DNA reads as TGTGCCAGCAGCCCGGGGGGCGGGGGCGCCACAGATACGCAGTATTTT.

This chain uses TRBV20-1 with TRBJ1-2; D remains unclear. Germline V gene data show CDR1 as DFQATT and CDR2 as SNEGSKA (reference sequence). CDR3 length: 13 amino acids. V lost 0 bases to trimming and J lost 3 bases, with 8 bases between them. In DNA form, the CDR3 reads TGCAGTGCTAGAGACAGCCTCGACTATGGCTACACCTTC. Its translation is CSARDSLDYGYTF.

The V and J genes are TRBV7-9 and TRBJ2-2; D is unclear. CDR1 is SEHNR and CDR2 is FQNEAQ in the germline V gene (reference sequence). The CDR3 sequence is 13 residues long. With 2 bases removed from V and 13 bases from J, the gap between germline ends came to 14 bases. The CDR3 sequence is CASSLLSAGALFF. CDR3 nucleotide sequence: TGTGCCAGCAGCTTACTTTCGGCAGGAGCGCTGTTTTTT.

This clonotype was counted a few times. This chain uses TRBV6-5 with TRBJ2-7, with TRBD1 as a possible D gene (6 bases). Trimming removed 0 bases at V and 0 bases at J, with 9 bases between. The CDR3 runs 15 residues. CDR1 and CDR2 from the germline V gene are MNHEY and SVGAGI. Here the CDR3 reads CASSYSGDNSYEQYF. Written as DNA, the CDR3 is TGTGCCAGCAGTTACTCAGGGGACAACTCCTACGAGCAGTACTTC.

This clonotype has at least ten counts. The rearrangement uses TRBV5-1 and TRBJ1-6, with TRBD1 as a possible D gene (5 bases). The CDR3 is made up of 14 amino acids. Germline V gene sequence: CDR1 SGHRS, CDR2 YFSETQ. V lost 3 bases and J lost 7, with 11 bases in between. CDR3 in amino acids: CASSSRGDNSPLHF. The CDR3 bases are TGCGCCAGCAGCTCCAGAGGGGACAATTCACCCCTCCACTTT.

This clonotype showed up just a few times. The V and J genes are TRBV2 and TRBJ2-1; 7 nucleotides line up with TRBD2. This CDR3 is built from 15 residues. Trimming at V came to 5 bases and at J to 3 bases, leaving 7 bases not matched to a gene. Per germline, CDR1 SNHLY and CDR2 FYNNEI. The chain's CDR3 is CASSSLRGNYNEQFF. The CDR3 nucleotides read TGTGCCAGCAGTTCTCTGCGGGGGAACTACAATGAGCAGTTCTTC.

The CDR3 region is CASSQEGPGNTEAFF. CDR3 nucleotide sequence: TGCGCCAGCAGCCAAGAGGGGCCGGGGAACACTGAAGCTTTCTTT. This chain joins TRBV4-1 and TRBJ1-1; a weak D match, TRBD1 (5 bases). The germline V gene has CDR1 MGHRA and CDR2 YSYEKL. V shed 0 bases and J shed 1 base, with 9 bases lying between them. The CDR3 is made up of 15 amino acids.

This clonotype was counted a few times. J is TRBJ1-1 and V is TRBV10-3; D is uncertain. This CDR3 has 13 residues. CDR1 and CDR2 (germline): ENHRY, SYGVKD. The V gene lost 3 bases and the J gene lost 5 bases, with 10 bases spanning the gap. CDR3 in amino acids: CAISDGSWTEAFF. CDR3 coding DNA: TGTGCCATCAGTGACGGTTCCTGGACTGAAGCTTTCTTT.

This clonotype showed up many times. The rearrangement links TRBV5-1 to TRBJ1-1; D is unclear. The CDR3 extends over 15 amino acids. Per the germline V gene, CDR1 is SGHRS and CDR2 is YFSETQ. V was shortened by 0 bases and J by 8 bases, with 17 bases between the two germline ends. The CDR3 sequence is CASSLARTPNSEAFF. The CDR3 nucleotides read TGCGCCAGCAGCTTGGCTCGGACTCCGAACTCCGAAGCTTTCTTT.

This clonotype was counted between two and nine times. This chain connects TRBV5-1 to TRBJ2-1; D remains unclear. The CDR3 covers 12 residues. V was pared by 4 bases and J by 6 bases, with 8 bases between. Germline CDR1 reads SGHRS; CDR2 reads YFSETQ. DNA of the CDR3: TGCGCCAGCAGCCGCCCTAGCAATGAGCAGTTCTTC. This gives the protein CASSRPSNEQFF.

This clonotype was found many times. The V and J genes are TRBV29-1 and TRBJ1-1; D call uncertain. The CDR3 runs 14 residues. Germline loops: CDR1 SQVTM, CDR2 ANQGSEA. V gave up 1 base and J gave up 1 base, with 10 bases separating them. CDR3 loop: CSVEVRRQNTEAFF. The CDR3, as DNA: TGCAGCGTTGAAGTTCGCCGGCAGAACACTGAAGCTTTCTTT.

Only a few counts were recorded for this clonotype. The chain links TRBV5-1 to TRBJ2-7; no reliable D call. Trimming took 1 base from V and 2 from J, leaving 10 bases between them. Germline CDR1 SGHRS, CDR2 YFSETQ. The CDR3 has 14 amino acids. The CDR3 sequence is CASSLSTITYEQYF. CDR3 nucleotide sequence: TGCGCCAGCAGCTTGTCTACGATTACCTACGAGCAGTACTTC.

This clonotype was picked up many times. The chain is built from TRBV5-1 and TRBJ2-3; 12 bases line up with TRBD2. The V gene end was trimmed by 6 bases and the J gene end by 3 bases; junction bases not matched to a gene: 11. This CDR3 has 17 amino acids. Germline CDR1 is SGHRS and CDR2 is YFSETQ. The chain's CDR3 is CASTLGALAGGTDTQYF. DNA for the CDR3: TGCGCCAGCACTCTCGGCGCACTAGCGGGGGGTACAGATACGCAGTATTTT.

This chain links TRBV28 with TRBJ2-7; D call uncertain. The V and J ends lost 6 bases and 6 bases respectively, with 9 bases between them. Germline loops: CDR1 MDHEN, CDR2 SYDVKM. The CDR3 runs to 11 residues. The CDR3 protein is CASRNRGEQYF. CDR3 DNA sequence: TGTGCCAGCAGAAACAGAGGCGAGCAGTACTTC.

V is TRBV10-2 and J is TRBJ1-5; the D is unclear. The CDR3 is 16 residues long. The germline V gene has CDR1 WSHSY and CDR2 SAAADI. Deletions cut 0 bases from V and 2 bases from J, with 11 bases between. The CDR3 sequence: CASSESYSAGNQPQHF. DNA for the CDR3: TGCGCCAGCAGTGAGTCGTACAGTGCAGGCAATCAGCCCCAGCATTTT.

This clonotype has ten or more counts. The chain combines TRBV6-2 or TRBV6-3 with TRBJ2-3; D not certain. Trimming left V 6 bases short and J 4 bases short, with 8 bases between. CDR1 is MNHEY and CDR2 is SVGEGT in the germline V gene. The CDR3 totals 12 residues. CDR3 amino acids: CASRPSADTQYF. The CDR3 region has the DNA TGTGCCAGCAGGCCCTCCGCAGATACGCAGTATTTT.

This chain links TRBV11-3 with TRBJ1-1; 7 bases match TRBD1. Trimming cost V 6 bases and J 3 bases; bases outside gene matches: 7. Germline V gene data show CDR1 as SGHNT and CDR2 as YENEEA. The CDR3 has 14 residues. The CDR3 sequence: CASRPSQGHTEAFF. DNA of the CDR3: TGTGCCAGCAGACCTTCACAGGGGCACACTGAAGCTTTCTTT.

This clonotype was seen at least ten times. V gene TRBV19 combines with J gene TRBJ1-5, with no clear D. Germline V gene sequence: CDR1 LNHDA, CDR2 SQIVND (reference sequence). The CDR3 runs to 15 residues. Trimming cost V 0 bases and J 9 bases, with 15 bases left between them. This CDR3 is CASSIDSTVTWPQHF. The CDR3, as DNA: TGTGCCAGTAGTATAGATAGCACAGTTACCTGGCCCCAGCATTTT.

The chain recombines TRBV12-2 with TRBJ2-2. TRBV12-2 is deemed a pseudogene. The CDR3 spans 15 residues. CDR3 nucleotides: TGTGCAAATCGCTTAGCGGGAACCAACACCGGGGAGCTGTTTTTT. Translated, it gives CANRLAGTNTGELFF.

In its sample, this clonotype was seen a few times. A read error may account for a junction end that differs from germline. The chain couples TRBV12-5 to TRBJ2-7; D perhaps matches TRBD2 (6 bases). The CDR3 has 13 residues. Germline CDR1 is LGHNT and CDR2 is FRNRAP. In DNA form, the CDR3 reads TGTGCTAGTGCTTTGGGGGGAATCGGCGAGCAGTACTTC. It is translated as CASALGGIGEQYF.

This clonotype was picked up many times. The chain carries TRBV4-1 and TRBJ1-1; D gene unclear. Germline V gene data show CDR1 as MGHRA and CDR2 as YSYEKL. Trimming cost V 3 bases and J 7 bases, with 18 bases left between them. The CDR3 consists of 15 residues. DNA for the CDR3: TGCGCCAGCAGCCAGGTTCCGACACCTGAGGTTGAAGCTTTCTTT. This gives the protein CASSQVPTPEVEAFF.

A few counts support this clonotype. The chain employs TRBV5-1 and TRBJ1-1; perhaps TRBD1 as D (5 bases). Trimming removed 2 bases from V and 4 bases from J, with 9 bases in between. This CDR3 contains 13 residues. Looked up from germline, CDR1 is SGHRS and CDR2 is YFSETQ. CDR3 nucleotide sequence: TGCGCCAGCAGCTTCGGCGGGGGCACTGAAGCTTTCTTT. This sequence encodes CASSFGGGTEAFF.

This clonotype was seen only a few times. This chain links TRBV6-5 with TRBJ2-3; TRBD2 matches at 10 bases. This CDR3 is built from 15 residues. The V segment lost 5 bases and the J segment 5 bases; nucleotides outside the gene matches: 7. The germline gives CDR1 MNHEY, CDR2 SVGAGI. Here the CDR3 DNA reads TGTGCCAGCAGTCGCAGCGGGAGGGCCGGAGATACGCAGTATTTT. Protein sequence: CASSRSGRAGDTQYF.

This clonotype has ten or more counts. The chain recombines TRBV5-1 with TRBJ2-6; D gene unclear. Trimming pared 3 bases from V and 4 bases from J, leaving 5 bases between. Germline lookup yields CDR1 SGHRS and CDR2 YFSETQ. The CDR3 contains 13 residues. The CDR3 nucleotides read TGCGCCAGCAGCTCTCGGGGGGCCAACGTCCTGACTTTC. This translates into CASSSRGANVLTF.

The genes are TRBV7-2 and TRBJ2-2; TRBD2 matches 12 bases. The CDR3 contains 16 residues. Germline CDR1 is SGHTA and CDR2 is FQGNSA. Trimming cost V 5 bases and J 6 bases; bases outside gene matches: 7. CDR3 sequence (DNA): TGTGCCAGCAGCCCGACGCTAGCGGGGGGGCCCGGGGAGCTGTTTTTT. Encoded protein: CASSPTLAGGPGELFF. Full variable domain (missing parts from reference TRBV7-2 and TRBJ2-2): GAGVSQSPSNKVTEKGKDVELRCDPISGHTALYWYRQSLGQGLEFLIYFQGNSAPDKSGLPSDRFSAERTGGSVSTLTIQRTQQEDSAVYLCASSPTLAGGPGELFFGEGSRLTVL.

The sample holds many counts of this clonotype. The chain couples TRBV12-3 or TRBV12-4 to TRBJ2-5; D tentatively fits TRBD1 or TRBD2 (6 bases each). The CDR3 is made up of 14 amino acids. The V end was cut by 7 bases, the J end by 5 bases, with 17 bases between. This CDR3 reads CASNRWGARETQYF. DNA of the CDR3: TGTGCCAGCAACCGGTGGGGGGCGCGGGAGACCCAGTACTTC.

This clonotype was observed at least ten times. The V call is TRBV5-1, the J call TRBJ1-6; TRBD1 matches at 9 bases. Germline CDR1 SGHRS, CDR2 YFSETQ. V gave up 2 bases and J gave up 8 bases; unmatched junction bases: 2. The CDR3 is 14 amino acids. The CDR3 here is CASSLQGADSPLHF. Here the CDR3 DNA reads TGCGCCAGCAGCTTACAGGGGGCTGATTCACCCCTCCACTTT.

A few counts support this clonotype. The J gene is TRBJ2-7, the V gene TRBV28; TRBD1 or TRBD2 may be the D gene (5 bases each). CDR1 and CDR2 from the germline V gene are MDHEN and SYDVKM. The CDR3 sequence is 16 residues long. The V end lost 6 bases, the J end lost 0 bases, and 18 bases lay between the germline ends. Written as DNA, the CDR3 is TGTGCCAGCAGGACCCGGGGCCGAACTAGCTCCTACGAGCAGTACTTC. Translating it yields CASRTRGRTSSYEQYF.

V and J are TRBV12-3 or TRBV12-4 and TRBJ1-1; D not certain. Trimming removed 3 bases from V and 0 bases from J, with 17 bases in between. The CDR3 spans 17 residues. This chain's CDR3 is CASSFSLIGLMNTEAFF. The CDR3 DNA is TGTGCCAGCAGTTTTTCCCTAATTGGCCTTATGAACACTGAAGCTTTCTTT.

At least ten counts were recorded for this clonotype. The CDR3 spells CSARSLSTSYNSPLHF. The CDR3, as DNA: TGCAGTGCTAGATCACTCAGCACCTCTTATAATTCACCCCTCCACTTT. The chain recombines TRBV20-1 with TRBJ1-6; D ambiguous. The germline V and J ends were trimmed by 2 bases and 4 bases, with 15 bases remaining between them. The CDR3 totals 16 residues. Germline V gene sequence: CDR1 DFQATT, CDR2 SNEGSKA (reference sequence).

This sequence joins TRBV3-1 and TRBJ1-1; D perhaps matches TRBD1 (5 bases). Trimming shortened V by 3 bases and J by 11 bases, and 13 bases separated the two germline ends. CDR1 LGHDT and CDR2 YNNKEL come from the germline V gene (reference sequence). The CDR3 runs 12 residues. CDR3 residues: CASSHLSGGAFF. The CDR3, as DNA: TGTGCCAGCAGCCACCTCTCCGGGGGGGCTTTCTTT.

This clonotype was counted once. The J gene is TRBJ2-1, the V gene TRBV5-1; D unclear. CDR1 SGHRS and CDR2 YFSETQ come from the germline V gene. V was clipped by 4 bases and J by 6 bases, with 17 bases between them. This CDR3 has 15 residues. CDR3 region: CASSMPPALINEQFF. The DNA of the CDR3 is TGCGCCAGCAGCATGCCCCCGGCCCTGATCAATGAGCAGTTCTTC.